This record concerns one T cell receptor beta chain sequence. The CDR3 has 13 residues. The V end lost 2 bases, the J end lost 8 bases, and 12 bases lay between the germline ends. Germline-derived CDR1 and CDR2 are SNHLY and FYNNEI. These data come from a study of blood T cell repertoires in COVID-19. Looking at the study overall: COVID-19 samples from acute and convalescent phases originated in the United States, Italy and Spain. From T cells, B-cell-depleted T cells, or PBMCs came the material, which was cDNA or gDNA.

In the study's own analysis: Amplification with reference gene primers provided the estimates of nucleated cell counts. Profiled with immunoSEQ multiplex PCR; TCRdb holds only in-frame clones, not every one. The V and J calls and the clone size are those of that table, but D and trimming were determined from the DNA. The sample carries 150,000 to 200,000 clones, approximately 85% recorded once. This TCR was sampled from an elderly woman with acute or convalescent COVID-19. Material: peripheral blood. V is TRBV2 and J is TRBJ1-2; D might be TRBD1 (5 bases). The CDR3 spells CASSERGINGYTF. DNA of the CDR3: TGTGCCAGCAGTGAAAGGGGAATAAACGGCTACACCTTC.